The rows below give T cell receptor beta chains drawn from one sample of a study of monozygotic twins with inflammatory bowel disease. TCRdb re-called the 5' RACE reads and catalogs CDR3 proteins one per entry, DNA excluded. The sample's table shows 140,000 to 150,000 distinct CDR3 sequences. What was sequenced was blood. These receptors all come from a human donor with ulcerative colitis or Crohn's disease, or a healthy co-twin of an affected twin (not recorded which). Both conserved end residues are part of each CDR3. Fields, in order: V gene, J gene, CDR3 length, CDR3 protein.

V gene: TRBV27; J gene: TRBJ2-7; CDR3 length: 16; CDR3 protein: CASRSIGGPSSYEQYF
V gene: TRBV6-1; J gene: TRBJ2-1; CDR3 length: 15; CDR3 protein: CASKDPGHPSDEQFF
V gene: TRBV9; J gene: TRBJ2-7; CDR3 length: 14; CDR3 protein: CASSVSGQGYEQYF
V gene: TRBV7-2; J gene: TRBJ2-5; CDR3 length: 13; CDR3 protein: CASSPQSQETQYF
V gene: TRBV30; J gene: TRBJ2-1; CDR3 length: 12; CDR3 protein: CAWTQGLREQFF
V gene: TRBV5-1; J gene: TRBJ2-1; CDR3 length: 16; CDR3 protein: CASSSGGPSSYNEQFF
V gene: TRBV10-3; J gene: TRBJ2-4; CDR3 length: 13; CDR3 protein: CAISESSANIQYF
V gene: TRBV7-2; J gene: TRBJ2-5; CDR3 length: 15; CDR3 protein: CASTSGGRAGETQYF
V gene: TRBV20-1; J gene: TRBJ2-7; CDR3 length: 16; CDR3 protein: CSAREQGLPKGYEQYF
V gene: TRBV12-3/TRBV12-4; J gene: TRBJ2-1; CDR3 length: 13; CDR3 protein: CASSLELFNEQFF
V gene: TRBV5-5; J gene: TRBJ2-5; CDR3 length: 13; CDR3 protein: CASSIGGEETQYF
V gene: TRBV7-3; J gene: TRBJ2-5; CDR3 length: 14; CDR3 protein: CASSPEAAQETQYF
V gene: TRBV11-2; J gene: TRBJ2-3; CDR3 length: 14; CDR3 protein: CASSSGQEADTQYF
V gene: TRBV7-2; J gene: TRBJ2-3; CDR3 length: 15; CDR3 protein: CASSLEGVSTDTQYF
V gene: TRBV6-1; J gene: TRBJ2-7; CDR3 length: 15; CDR3 protein: CASSGTGTGFYEQYF
V gene: TRBV18; J gene: TRBJ1-5; CDR3 length: 13; CDR3 protein: CASSPDGDGPQHF
V gene: TRBV6-5; J gene: TRBJ1-3; CDR3 length: 16; CDR3 protein: CASSYSRSNSGNTIYF
V gene: TRBV9; J gene: TRBJ2-7; CDR3 length: 14; CDR3 protein: CASSVAGGPYEQYF
V gene: TRBV6-2/TRBV6-3; J gene: TRBJ2-1; CDR3 length: 15; CDR3 protein: CASSYLGSGYNEQFF
V gene: TRBV6-1; J gene: TRBJ2-7; CDR3 length: 13; CDR3 protein: CASREQGFYEQYF
V gene: TRBV12-3/TRBV12-4; J gene: TRBJ2-2; CDR3 length: 15; CDR3 protein: CASSLGTGVTGELFF
V gene: TRBV27; J gene: TRBJ1-2; CDR3 length: 14; CDR3 protein: CASRDRSIRDGYTF
V gene: TRBV19; J gene: TRBJ2-1; CDR3 length: 16; CDR3 protein: CASSRGTSGRMSEQFF
V gene: TRBV4-1; J gene: TRBJ2-1; CDR3 length: 15; CDR3 protein: CASSQGRGAYNEQFF
V gene: TRBV4-1; J gene: TRBJ1-1; CDR3 length: 15; CDR3 protein: CASSQDRAIEAEAFF
V gene: TRBV5-6; J gene: TRBJ1-1; CDR3 length: 13; CDR3 protein: CASSSLGGTEAFF
V gene: TRBV6-2/TRBV6-3; J gene: TRBJ2-1; CDR3 length: 18; CDR3 protein: CASSLRREGLADNNEQFF
V gene: TRBV27; J gene: TRBJ2-7; CDR3 length: 16; CDR3 protein: CASSPRDSRLGYEQYF
V gene: TRBV5-1; J gene: TRBJ1-1; CDR3 length: 12; CDR3 protein: CASSTGQTEAFF
V gene: TRBV7-6; J gene: TRBJ1-6; CDR3 length: 18; CDR3 protein: CASSLAAPRSSYNSPLHF
V gene: TRBV5-1; J gene: TRBJ1-2; CDR3 length: 13; CDR3 protein: CASSLGQGAGYTF
V gene: TRBV7-2; J gene: TRBJ1-6; CDR3 length: 15; CDR3 protein: CASSLQSSYNSPLHF
V gene: TRBV5-5; J gene: TRBJ2-3; CDR3 length: 17; CDR3 protein: CASSLTGTGAHRDTQYF
V gene: TRBV5-1; J gene: TRBJ2-5; CDR3 length: 16; CDR3 protein: CASSQGRQTKQETQYF
V gene: TRBV7-2; J gene: TRBJ2-1; CDR3 length: 11; CDR3 protein: CASSFEVEQFF
V gene: TRBV30; J gene: TRBJ1-4; CDR3 length: 11; CDR3 protein: CAWKQGEKLFF
V gene: TRBV24-1; J gene: TRBJ1-2; CDR3 length: 15; CDR3 protein: CATSAQGEGNYGYTF
V gene: TRBV5-1; J gene: TRBJ1-4; CDR3 length: 16; CDR3 protein: CASSLSSDGEHEKLFF
V gene: TRBV5-6; J gene: TRBJ2-3; CDR3 length: 14; CDR3 protein: CASSHTSYKDTQYF
V gene: TRBV9; J gene: TRBJ2-3; CDR3 length: 16; CDR3 protein: CASSPRGGLATDTQYF
V gene: TRBV7-9; J gene: TRBJ1-5; CDR3 length: 15; CDR3 protein: CASSLALSELAPQHF
V gene: TRBV5-1; J gene: TRBJ2-1; CDR3 length: 14; CDR3 protein: CASSLGTSYNEQFF
V gene: TRBV5-1; J gene: TRBJ2-7; CDR3 length: 13; CDR3 protein: CASSLGNSYEQYF
V gene: TRBV20-1; J gene: TRBJ2-7; CDR3 length: 14; CDR3 protein: CSAAGAGGTYEQYF
V gene: TRBV27; J gene: TRBJ2-7; CDR3 length: 16; CDR3 protein: CASSLFSGQGGYEQYF
V gene: TRBV20-1; J gene: TRBJ1-5; CDR3 length: 12; CDR3 protein: CSAWDANQPQHF
V gene: TRBV29-1; J gene: TRBJ1-2; CDR3 length: 11; CDR3 protein: CSVEKGHGYTF
V gene: TRBV3-1; J gene: TRBJ2-7; CDR3 length: 13; CDR3 protein: CASSLPSGHEQYF
V gene: TRBV29-1; J gene: TRBJ2-4; CDR3 length: 14; CDR3 protein: CSVANRGQKNIQYF